Listed below are T cell receptor beta chains from one sample, sequenced in a study of immune heterogeneity within non-small cell lung tumors. One entry per CDR3 protein, called by TCRdb with MiXCR from the multiplex PCR reads. The sample includes tens of thousands of distinct CDR3 sequences, about 29% seen only once; the top ten take approximately 4.2%. Specimen: lung tumor tissue. Every receptor here comes from a man in his forties or fifties with non-small cell lung cancer. The CDR3 runs from the conserved cysteine through the conserved F or W. A D gene is named only where the DNA matches it firmly. The size field is filled for only some rows; it gives once, few, many or a size class.

cdr3_nt cdr3_aa v_call clone_size j_call d_call
TGTGCCAGCAGTCCCCGGGTGACTAGCGGGAGTTACGAGCAGTACTTC CASSPRVTSGSYEQYF TRBV27 many TRBJ2-7 TRBD2
TGTGCCAGCAGTCAGCCCGGGACTAGCGGCTACGAGCAGTACTTC CASSQPGTSGYEQYF TRBV6-2/TRBV6-3 many TRBJ2-7 TRBD2
TGTGCCAGCAGCTTCGGGAGGCACTACAATGAGCAGTTCTTC CASSFGRHYNEQFF TRBV5-8 - TRBJ2-1 TRBD2
TGTGCCAGCAGCCGTAGGGGGGTAGCAGATACGCAGTATTTT CASSRRGVADTQYF TRBV7-9 few TRBJ2-3 -
TGTGCCAGCACCCCTCCGGAACAGAATTTTGTATCCGAGCAGTACTTC CASTPPEQNFVSEQYF TRBV7-8 few TRBJ2-7 -
TGTGCCAGCAGCGCCGTCGGGACAGGGGGCGCCGGAGGCTACACCTTC CASSAVGTGGAGGYTF TRBV9 - TRBJ1-2 TRBD1
TGCAGTGCTAGGACGGGACTAGCGGATAACGAGCAGTACTTC CSARTGLADNEQYF TRBV20-1 many TRBJ2-7 TRBD2
TGTGCCAGCAGTGAATCCCTGCTAGCGGGAGTTCGAGATACGCAGTATTTT CASSESLLAGVRDTQYF TRBV2 few TRBJ2-3 TRBD2
TGTGCCATCAGCTCAAGCGGCTCTGGAAACACCATATATTTT CAISSSGSGNTIYF TRBV10-3 few TRBJ1-3 -
TGTGCCAGCAGCCAGGAGTTAAACATTCAGTACTTC CASSQELNIQYF TRBV2 few TRBJ2-4 -
TGCGCCAGCAGTAGGTGGGATCAAGAGACCCAGTACTTC CASSRWDQETQYF TRBV5-1 - TRBJ2-5 -
TGTGCCAGCAGCTCGGACACCTACTCTGGGGCCAACGTCCTGACTTTC CASSSDTYSGANVLTF TRBV5-8 few TRBJ2-6 -
TGTGCCAGCAGTTTAGAGGTCTCCTATAATTCACCCCTCCACTTT CASSLEVSYNSPLHF TRBV28 - TRBJ1-6 -
TGTGCCAGCAGAGCTGGCTACGAGCAGTACTTC CASRAGYEQYF TRBV27 medium-sized TRBJ2-7 -
TGCAGTGCTATTTACAATGAGCAGTTCTTC CSAIYNEQFF TRBV20-1 - TRBJ2-1 -
TGTGCCAGCAGCACAGGGGCCGGGGAGCTGTTTTTT CASSTGAGELFF TRBV25-1 - TRBJ2-2 TRBD1
TGTGCCAGCAGCTTGCGTGAGGCTAGAGCTTTCTTT CASSLREARAFF TRBV5-6 few TRBJ1-1 -
TGCGCCAGCCAACTAGCTACCAGCTCCTACAATGAGCAGTTCTTC CASQLATSSYNEQFF TRBV10-1 few TRBJ2-1 -
TGCAGTGTACTTCAGGGGGCCACTGAAGCTTTCTTT CSVLQGATEAFF TRBV20-1 medium-sized TRBJ1-1 TRBD1
TGTGCCAGCTCGTCCCGGAGGAAAAAACTGGTTTTT CASSSRRKKLVF TRBV18 - TRBJ1-4 -
TGCGCCAGCAGCTCAACGACCGCTAGCGCGAGCTCCTACGAGCAGTACTTC CASSSTTASASSYEQYF TRBV4-3 many TRBJ2-7 -
TGCGCCAGCAGCCAAGAAACGTCCAGGCCCTACGAGCAGTACTTC CASSQETSRPYEQYF TRBV4-1 - TRBJ2-7 -
TGTGCCAGCAGCAACCGGGCCAGGGAAGGCCCTGGAAACACCATATATTTT CASSNRAREGPGNTIYF TRBV5-6 many TRBJ1-3 -
TGTGCCAGCAGTCTGTTTGACACAGATACGCAGTATTTT CASSLFDTDTQYF TRBV2 few TRBJ2-3 -
TGCGCCAGCAGCTTGTGGTCTAGCACAGATACGCAGTATTTT CASSLWSSTDTQYF TRBV5-1 - TRBJ2-3 -
TGTGCCAGCACGGGGACTAGGGAGTTCTTC CASTGTREFF TRBV2 few TRBJ2-1 TRBD2
TGTGCCAGCAGCTTATTGGCTCTAAATGAAAAACTGCTTTTT CASSLLALNEKLLF TRBV7-2 few TRBJ1-4 -
TGTGCCAGCAGCCCCGACAGGGCAGGTACCGGGGAGCTGTTTTTT CASSPDRAGTGELFF TRBV6-1 - TRBJ2-2 TRBD1
TGTGCCAGCAGTTTGGACGGCGGGCGAAACACAGATACGCAGTATTTT CASSLDGGRNTDTQYF TRBV6-2/TRBV6-3 few TRBJ2-3 -
TGTGCCAGCAGCGGTAGGACTAGCGGGAGGGCCGGCGGGGAGCAGTTCTTC CASSGRTSGRAGGEQFF TRBV11-3 once TRBJ2-1 TRBD2
TGTGCCATCAGTGAGACTAGCGGGGACAATGAGCAGTTCTTC CAISETSGDNEQFF TRBV10-3 few TRBJ2-1 TRBD2
TGTGCCAGCAGTGAAGCGCAAGGGGACACGAGAAGAAATGAGCAGTTCTTC CASSEAQGDTRRNEQFF TRBV6-1 many TRBJ2-1 -
TGTGCCAGCACAACCCATCCCACAGATACGCAGTATTTT CASTTHPTDTQYF TRBV6-1 many TRBJ2-3 -
TGTGCCAGCAGCGTGCAACAGGGTCAGGAAAGGGAGCTGTTTTTT CASSVQQGQERELFF TRBV9 - TRBJ2-2 -
TGTGCCAGCAGCACGTTGGCGGGACCCTACGAGCAGTACTTC CASSTLAGPYEQYF TRBV6-1 medium-sized TRBJ2-7 -
TGTGCCAGCAGCGAACTAGCGGGAGGGCCAGCTGAGCAGTTCTTC CASSELAGGPAEQFF TRBV7-3 many TRBJ2-1 TRBD2
TGCAGTGCTAGGGTGACTAGCGGGAGTGCCCAGTATGAGCAGTTCTTC CSARVTSGSAQYEQFF TRBV20-1 - TRBJ2-1 TRBD2
TGTGCCAGCAGTTTAGCGGCCGGGACTAGCGGGAGGGTAAACGAGCAGTACTTC CASSLAAGTSGRVNEQYF TRBV12-3/TRBV12-4 large TRBJ2-7 TRBD2
TGTGCCATCAGTATCAGGGGACCCGGCCTTGGGACCCAGTACTTC CAISIRGPGLGTQYF TRBV6-1 - TRBJ2-5 -
TGTGCCAGCAGCACCTCCCGGGACAGTGGAGGTACCACTGAAGCTTTCTTT CASSTSRDSGGTTEAFF TRBV27 - TRBJ1-1 TRBD1
TGTGCCAGCGTTCCCTTACTAGCGGCTCAAGAGACCCAGTACTTC CASVPLLAAQETQYF TRBV6-1 many TRBJ2-5 TRBD2
TGTGCCAGCAGCCAATCAGACAGGAGTGGCTACACCTTC CASSQSDRSGYTF TRBV3-1 many TRBJ1-2 -
TGTGCCAGCAGCCGAGCCGGGACTAGCGGCACCTACGAGCAGTACTTC CASSRAGTSGTYEQYF TRBV11-2 many TRBJ2-7 TRBD2
TGTGCCAGTAGTAAAGGACAGTATAGCAATCAGCCCCAGCATTTT CASSKGQYSNQPQHF TRBV19 many TRBJ1-5 -
TGTGCCAGCAGCCGCGGGACTCTTACAGACAATTCACCCCTCCACTTT CASSRGTLTDNSPLHF TRBV7-8 many TRBJ1-6 -
TGTGCCATCAGTGTCGGATACGAGCAGTACTTC CAISVGYEQYF TRBV10-3 many TRBJ2-7 -
TGTGCCAGCAGCGGTAGCGGGGCTAGCTCCTACGAGCAGTACTTC CASSGSGASSYEQYF TRBV11-3 medium-sized TRBJ2-7 TRBD2
TGTGCCAGCAGCGTAGATGGCCAGACCTACGAGCAGTACTTC CASSVDGQTYEQYF TRBV9 many TRBJ2-7 -
TGTGCCAGCTCCGAGCGGAACCAAGAGACCCAGTACTTC CASSERNQETQYF TRBV13 - TRBJ2-5 -
TGTGCCAGCAGTTTGATGGCATACACTGAAGCTCTCTTT CASSLMAYTEALF TRBV12-3/TRBV12-4 - TRBJ1-1 -
TGTGCCAGCAGCCAAGATTTCGTATACACCGGGGAGCTGTTTTTT CASSQDFVYTGELFF TRBV4-2 few TRBJ2-2 -
TGTGCCAGCAGGAAAAACAGCCGCGGGGCCACTGAAGCTTTCTTT CASRKNSRGATEAFF TRBV6-1 many TRBJ1-1 -
TGTGCCAGCAGCCTGACAGGGGGACCGAGGAACACTGAAGCTTTCTTT CASSLTGGPRNTEAFF TRBV6-2/TRBV6-3 few TRBJ1-1 TRBD1
TGTGCCAGCATTGGACAGGGAGAGACCCAGTACTTT CASIGQGETQYF TRBV6-1 - TRBJ2-5 TRBD1
TGTGCCAGCAGCGTAGTAAGCTGGTACCGGGGAGGGGCCAACGTCCTGACTTTC CASSVVSWYRGGANVLTF TRBV9 once TRBJ2-6 -
TGTGCCAGTAGTATCGGCGTCGGGCAAGAGACCCAGTACTTC CASSIGVGQETQYF TRBV19 - TRBJ2-5 -
TGTGCCAGCAGCCAAGAGAAACAAGGCTATGGCTACACCTTC CASSQEKQGYGYTF TRBV3-1 many TRBJ1-2 -
TGTGCCTCCATCGGGGCAGGGCTCTATGGCTACACCTTC CASIGAGLYGYTF TRBV30 - TRBJ1-2 -